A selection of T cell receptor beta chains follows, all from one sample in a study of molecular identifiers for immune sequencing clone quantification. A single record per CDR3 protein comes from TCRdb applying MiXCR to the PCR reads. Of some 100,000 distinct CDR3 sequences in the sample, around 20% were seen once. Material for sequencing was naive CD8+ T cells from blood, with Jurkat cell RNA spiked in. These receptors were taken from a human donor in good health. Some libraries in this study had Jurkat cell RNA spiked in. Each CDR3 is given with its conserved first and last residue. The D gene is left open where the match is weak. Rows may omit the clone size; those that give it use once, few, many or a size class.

TGTGCCAGTAGTAGAGGGAGCCAATCGAACACTGAAGCTTTCTTT | CASSRGSQSNTEAFF | NA | TRBJ1-1 | TRBV19 | many
TGTGCCAGCAGCTGGCAGGGAGGCGGAGAGACCCAGTACTTC | CASSWQGGGETQYF | NA | TRBJ2-5 | TRBV5-4 | many
TGCAGTGCTTGCACACCGGACAGATTGTCTAGCACAGATACGCAGTATTTT | CSACTPDRLSSTDTQYF | NA | TRBJ2-3 | TRBV20-1 | many
TGTGCCAGCAGTTTATATTTGACAGACTATAGCAATCAGCCCCGGCATTTT | CASSLYLTDYSNQPRHF | NA | TRBJ1-5 | TRBV28 | few
TGTGCCAGCCGCGGGACCGGGGGGAACACCGGGGAGCTGTTTTTT | CASRGTGGNTGELFF | NA | TRBJ2-2 | TRBV7-2 | many
TGCAGTGCTAGACTGGTTAACATTCAGTACTTC | CSARLVNIQYF | NA | TRBJ2-4 | TRBV20-1 | many
TGTGCCAGTATCCCACGACGGGGCGCAGATACGCAGTATTTT | CASIPRRGADTQYF | NA | TRBJ2-3 | TRBV19 | many
TGTGCCAGCAGTTACTCCGACAGGGCCGGGAACACCGGGGAGCTGTTTTTC | CASSYSDRAGNTGELFF | TRBD1 | TRBJ2-2 | TRBV6-2/TRBV6-3 | NA
TGCAGCGTACGGACAGAGCCTTCCTACGAGCAGTACTTC | CSVRTEPSYEQYF | NA | TRBJ2-7 | TRBV29-1 | many
TGTGCCAGCAGTTCACCTAACAGGGTAAATAGCAATCAGCCCCAGCATTTT | CASSSPNRVNSNQPQHF | NA | TRBJ1-5 | TRBV28 | many
TGTGCCAGTTCCGGGACTCTGGGGAACACCGGGGAGCTGTTTTTT | CASSGTLGNTGELFF | NA | TRBJ2-2 | TRBV6-1 | many
TGTGCCAGCAGTTTAGAGGTGAACTATGGCTACACCTTC | CASSLEVNYGYTF | NA | TRBJ1-2 | TRBV12-3/TRBV12-4 | many
TGTGCCAGCAGCCACGGGACAGGGTTCTACGAGCAGTACTTC | CASSHGTGFYEQYF | TRBD1 | TRBJ2-7 | TRBV7-9 | many
TGTGCCTGTCTTTCCAGGGGACTTGGAAACACCATATATTTT | CACLSRGLGNTIYF | NA | TRBJ1-3 | TRBV30 | many
TGCAGTGCCACGGGACAGGGCGAGCAGTACTTC | CSATGQGEQYF | TRBD1 | TRBJ2-7 | TRBV20-1 | many
TGTGCCAGCAATCCTGGGGAAAATCAGCCCCAGCATTTT | CASNPGENQPQHF | NA | TRBJ1-5 | TRBV6-6 | many
TGTGCCAGCAGTGTGACAGGACCCTACTCTGGAAACACCATATATTTT | CASSVTGPYSGNTIYF | NA | TRBJ1-3 | TRBV6-2/TRBV6-3 | many
TGTGCCAGCAGTTTCGGGGGGTCCCTCGAGCCCCAGCATTTT | CASSFGGSLEPQHF | NA | TRBJ1-5 | TRBV28 | many
TGTGCCAGCAGCTCACTACAACTAGCGGGGGGCAACCTACTTCAAGAGACCCAGTACTTC | CASSSLQLAGGNLLQETQYF | TRBD2 | TRBJ2-5 | TRBV7-9 | many